This entry is about one T cell receptor (beta chain). Its antigen is currently unknown. The record originates from a study of regulatory T cells in long-lasting Graves disease. Study-wide findings and caveats: In persistent patients, shared public clonotypes (around 2,600) outnumbered those in new patients (roughly 1,000). With persistent disease, TRBV28, TRBJ1-2 and TRBJ2-5 were the favored segments.

With iRepertoire HTBI primers and Arm-PCR of CDR3 regions, TCR beta libraries were built. MiXCR, run by TCRdb on the multiplex PCR reads, gives a single entry per CDR3 protein. The data hold 300,000 to 350,000 distinct CDR3 sequences, with around 20% observed a single time. Sample time point: persistent/refractory GD, antithyroid drugs over 5 years with positive TRAb. Following extraction of RNA from PBMCs, that RNA was used to make the TCR library. An endocrinology department located in Xi'an, China, was where the patients came from. The V segment lost 5 bases and the J segment 4 bases; nucleotides outside the gene matches: 14. CDR1 is MNHEY, CDR2 SMNVEV, per germline (reference sequence). CDR3 size: 16 residues.

Sequences were derived from peripheral blood mononuclear cells (PBMCs), sampled when the disease was refractory, from a patient treated with antithyroid drugs. The gene calls are TRBV27 and TRBJ2-7, with TRBD1 matching 7 bases. This receptor was identified in a female donor with Graves disease. This CDR3 is CASSLSVTGPRYEQYF. For the CDR3, the DNA is TGTGCCAGCAGTCTGTCGGTGACAGGGCCTAGGTACGAGCAGTACTTC.